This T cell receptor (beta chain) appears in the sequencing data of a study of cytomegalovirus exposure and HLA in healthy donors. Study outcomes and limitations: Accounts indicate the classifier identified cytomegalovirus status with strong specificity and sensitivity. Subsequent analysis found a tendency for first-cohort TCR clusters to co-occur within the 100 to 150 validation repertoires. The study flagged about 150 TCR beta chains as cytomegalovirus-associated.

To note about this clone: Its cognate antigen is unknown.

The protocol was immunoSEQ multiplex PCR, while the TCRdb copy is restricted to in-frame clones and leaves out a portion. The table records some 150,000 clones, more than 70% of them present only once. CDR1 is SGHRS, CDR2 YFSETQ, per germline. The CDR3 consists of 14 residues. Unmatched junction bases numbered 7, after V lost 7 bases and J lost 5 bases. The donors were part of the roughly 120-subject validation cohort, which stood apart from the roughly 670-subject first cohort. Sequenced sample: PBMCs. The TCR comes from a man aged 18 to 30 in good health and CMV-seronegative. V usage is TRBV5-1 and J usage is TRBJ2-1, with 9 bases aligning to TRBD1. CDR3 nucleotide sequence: TGCGCCAGCTTCAGGGACAGGGTAGACAATGAGCAGTTCTTC. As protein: CASFRDRVDNEQFF.